This T cell receptor beta chain was sequenced during a study of PD-1 blockade in classical Hodgkin lymphoma. Study observations and caveats: While CD8+ TCR diversity did not rise significantly by C4D1, CD4+ TCR diversity did. Possibly reflecting disease activity or prior therapy, repertoire differences have causes that remain undefined. After ASCT, patients who started nivolumab under 1 year later were excluded.

Trimming pared 1 base from V and 5 bases from J, leaving 12 bases between. The CDR3 covers 14 residues. Germline values: CDR1 SEHNR, CDR2 FQNEAQ (reference sequence). With respect to this clone: The antigen is not known.

Produced via immunoSEQ multiplex PCR; TCRdb's table is partial and in-frame only. The sample yields about 52,000 clones, approximately 89% seen once. Time point denoted: cycle 4 day 1 (C4D1), after 6 weeks of nivolumab. All patients relapsed after autologous stem cell transplantation, and brentuximab vedotin exposure varied. The V gene is TRBV7-9, the J gene TRBJ2-7, with a possible D match to TRBD1 (6 bases). The sequence came from a human donor with classical Hodgkin lymphoma. The material sequenced was peripheral blood mononuclear cells (PBMCs), taken before the fourth cycle of nivolumab. The CDR3: CASSLVQGGHEQYF. CDR3 sequence (DNA): TGTGCCAGCAGCTTAGTACAGGGTGGCCACGAGCAGTACTTC.